This passage covers 26 T cell receptor beta chains from one sample sequenced in a study of blood T cell repertoires in COVID-19 (dated by TCRdb to 2020 to 2021). Libraries came from the immunoSEQ multiplex PCR assay. In TCRdb, the immuneACCESS table is reduced to in-frame sequences with V and J assigned. These tables do not hold every clone; where another copy was compared, an unresolved V gene accounts for under half, and the others remain unexplained. Present in this sample are about 180,000 clones, roughly 85% of which were seen just once. Roughly 8.6% of the sample lies in the top ten. Sample: PBMCs or T cells enriched from blood (not recorded which). These receptors were obtained from a woman aged 18-35 years who had recovered from COVID-19.

This clone was seen just once. This chain uses TRBV4-1 with TRBJ2-7, with 9 bases fitting TRBD1. The ends lost 1 base at V and 3 bases at J; junction bases unmatched: 4. Germline CDR1 is MGHRA and CDR2 is YSYEKL. The CDR3 runs 15 residues. CDR3 residues: CASSQVGGQGYEQYF. The CDR3 DNA is TGCGCCAGCAGCCAAGTTGGGGGACAGGGCTACGAGCAGTACTTC.

This chain uses TRBV20-1 with TRBJ2-1; D is uncertain. Germline loops: CDR1 DFQATT, CDR2 SNEGSKA (reference sequence). CDR3 length equals 14 residues. The germline V and J ends were trimmed by 3 bases and 5 bases, with 14 bases remaining between them. The CDR3 here is CSASTALGDNEQFF. Here the CDR3 DNA reads TGCAGTGCTAGTACGGCTTTGGGCGACAATGAGCAGTTCTTC.

The chain recombines TRBV6-4 with TRBJ2-3; 8 nucleotides agree with TRBD2. Trimming at V came to 3 bases and at J to 4 bases, leaving 3 bases not matched to a gene. Looked up from germline, CDR1 is MRHNA and CDR2 is SNTAGT. The length of the CDR3 is 14 residues. In DNA form, the CDR3 reads TGTGCCAGCAGTGAGGGTAGCGGGGCAGATACGCAGTATTTT. Amino acids: CASSEGSGADTQYF.

This chain uses TRBV6-5 with TRBJ2-7; 8 bases align to TRBD1. Germline lookup yields CDR1 MNHEY and CDR2 SVGAGI. The CDR3 is 14 residues long. Unmatched junction bases numbered 4, after V lost 6 bases and J lost 0 bases. CDR3 loop: CASRRQGTSYEQYF. In DNA form, the CDR3 reads TGTGCCAGCAGGCGACAGGGGACCTCCTACGAGCAGTACTTC.

This clone has just a few counts. The V gene is TRBV10-3, the J gene TRBJ2-1, with TRBD2 matching over 10 bases. The ends lost 7 bases at V and 7 bases at J; junction bases unmatched: 10. The CDR3 loop spans 15 amino acids. CDR1 and CDR2 from the germline V gene are ENHRY and SYGVKD. The CDR3 is CAITMGTSVDNEQFF. In nucleotides, the CDR3 is TGTGCCATCACCATGGGGACTAGCGTCGATAATGAGCAGTTCTTC.

CDR3 sequence reads: CASSATTGTGDYTF. CDR3 nucleotide sequence: TGTGCCAGCAGCGCAACGACCGGGACAGGGGACTACACCTTC. This chain joins TRBV2 and TRBJ1-2; 10 bases map to TRBD1. The germline V gene encodes CDR1 SNHLY and CDR2 FYNNEI. The V gene end was trimmed by 6 bases and the J gene end by 10 bases; junction bases not matched to a gene: 11. This CDR3 has 14 amino acids.

V and J are TRBV7-9 and TRBJ2-1, with 8 positions matching TRBD1. CDR3 length: 15 amino acids. Looked up from germline, CDR1 is SEHNR and CDR2 is FQNEAQ (reference sequence). V lost 1 base to trimming and J lost 6 bases; unmatched junction nucleotides: 5. CDR3: CASSLVTGGINEQFF. The CDR3 nucleotides read TGTGCCAGCAGCTTAGTCACAGGGGGGATCAATGAGCAGTTCTTC.

The sample holds one count of this clone. The genes are TRBV19 and TRBJ2-7, with D tentatively TRBD2 (7 bases). The CDR3 is 16 amino acids. Germline CDR1 LNHDA, CDR2 SQIVND (reference sequence). V lost 4 bases and J lost 2, with 18 bases in between. The CDR3 coding sequence is TGTGCCAGTAGTACCAGCAGGACGGGGGGCGCCTACGAGCAGTACTTC. It codes for CASSTSRTGGAYEQYF.

The chain is built from TRBV5-1 and TRBJ2-1; 8 positions match TRBD2. In germline, CDR1 is SGHRS, CDR2 YFSETQ. V shed 4 bases and J 6 bases; nucleotides not matched to a gene: 9. CDR3 length equals 15 residues. CDR3 nucleotides: TGCGCCAGCAGCCCCGGGGGGGCCGGGGGCAATGAGCAGTTCTTC. Its translation: CASSPGGAGGNEQFF.

V gene TRBV7-2 combines with J gene TRBJ1-5; D uncertain. The germline V and J ends were trimmed by 1 base and 0 bases, with 10 bases remaining between them. This CDR3 is built from 16 residues. Germline V gene lookup returns CDR1 SGHTA and CDR2 FQGNSA. The CDR3 protein is CASSLGGLRSNQPQHF. As DNA, the CDR3 is TGTGCCAGCAGCTTAGGAGGTCTCCGTAGCAATCAGCCCCAGCATTTT. Using reference TRBV7-2 and TRBJ1-5 for the parts outside the CDR3, the full variable domain is GAGVSQSPSNKVTEKGKDVELRCDPISGHTALYWYRQSLGQGLEFLIYFQGNSAPDKSGLPSDRFSAERTGGSVSTLTIQRTQQEDSAVYLCASSLGGLRSNQPQHFGDGTRLSIL.

V usage is TRBV7-2 and J usage is TRBJ2-1, with D perhaps matching TRBD2 (6 bases). The CDR3 is 14 residues long. Germline CDR1 SGHTA, CDR2 FQGNSA. V was pared by 0 bases and J by 7 bases, with 10 bases between. The CDR3 sequence: CASSLASGSNEQFF. Written as DNA, the CDR3 is TGTGCCAGCAGCTTAGCTAGCGGATCTAATGAGCAGTTCTTC.

The CDR3 nucleotides read TGTGCCAGCAGCGACACGGGACAGGGGAGCAACGAGCAGTACTTC. Translating gives CASSDTGQGSNEQYF. V usage is TRBV9 and J usage is TRBJ2-7, with 10 bases fitting TRBD1. Germline lookup yields CDR1 SGDLS and CDR2 YYNGEE. The CDR3 runs 15 residues. J gave up 5 bases and V 3 bases, and 8 bases lay outside the gene matches.

V gene TRBV7-2 combines with J gene TRBJ2-1; D ambiguous. The CDR3 spans 16 residues. Trimming pared 4 bases from V and 6 bases from J, leaving 19 bases between. CDR1 and CDR2 from the germline V gene are SGHTA and FQGNSA. The DNA of the CDR3 is TGTGCCAGCAGCTCCACGGGTTTCTTGACTGGCAATGAGCAGTTCTTC. Residues: CASSSTGFLTGNEQFF.

The chain is built from TRBV4-2 and TRBJ1-3, with TRBD1 identical over 7 bases. This CDR3 is 14 amino acids long. The germline V gene has CDR1 LGHNA and CDR2 YNFKEQ. V dropped 1 base and J dropped 5; count of bases not matched to a gene: 2. This CDR3 is CASSQGQGRNTIYF. The DNA for the CDR3 is TGTGCCAGCAGCCAAGGACAGGGTAGAAACACCATATATTTT.

The chain joins TRBV6-5 to TRBJ2-1; TRBD2 aligns across 7 bases. Germline V gene data show CDR1 as MNHEY and CDR2 as SVGAGI. This CDR3 has 15 amino acids. The ends lost 8 bases at V and 2 bases at J; junction bases unmatched: 9. CDR3 coding DNA: TGTGCCAGCTCTTACCGGGGAGGGACCTACAATGAGCAGTTCTTC. Residues: CASSYRGGTYNEQFF.

On this clone itself: Other DNA sequences in this specimen translate into the identical CDR3. This chain links TRBV29-1 with TRBJ1-1, with TRBD1 matching 8 bases. In germline, CDR1 is SQVTM, CDR2 ANQGSEA. This CDR3 contains 12 residues. Unmatched junction bases numbered 2, after V lost 6 bases and J lost 2 bases. The CDR3 reads CSVGQGNTEAFF. For the CDR3, the DNA is TGCAGCGTCGGACAGGGTAACACTGAAGCTTTCTTT.

The rearrangement joins TRBV19 to TRBJ1-4, with D perhaps TRBD1 (6 bases). V was shortened by 4 bases and J by 0 bases, with 15 bases between the two germline ends. Per germline, CDR1 LNHDA and CDR2 SQIVND (reference sequence). This CDR3 comprises 17 residues. CDR3 DNA sequence: TGTGCCAGTAGTACCCCCCCACGACAGGCAACTAATGAAAAACTGTTTTTT. Residues: CASSTPPRQATNEKLFF. Using reference TRBV19 and TRBJ1-4 for the parts outside the CDR3, the full variable domain is DGGITQSPKYLFRKEGQNVTLSCEQNLNHDAMYWYRQDPGQGLRLIYYSQIVNDFQKGDIAEGYSVSREKKESFPLTVTSAQKNPTAFYLCASSTPPRQATNEKLFFGSGTQLSVL.

The gene calls are TRBV7-9 and TRBJ1-4; 9 bases fit TRBD1. CDR3 size: 15 residues. J gave up 7 bases and V 5 bases, and 8 bases lay outside the gene matches. Germline assignment: CDR1 SEHNR and CDR2 FQNEAQ (reference sequence). The CDR3: CASSHPGQGFEKLFF. The CDR3 DNA reads TGTGCCAGCAGCCATCCGGGACAGGGTTTTGAAAAACTGTTTTTT.

The chain joins TRBV16 to TRBJ1-6; D is uncertain. Germline V gene sequence: CDR1 KGHSY, CDR2 FQNENV. Between the trimmed V and J ends, which lost 2 bases and 9 bases, there was a span of 11 bases. The CDR3 totals 14 residues. CDR3 nucleotides: TGTGCCAGCAGCCAAGGAGGTTTTGGTTCACCCCTCCACTTT. Residues: CASSQGGFGSPLHF.

The chain is built from TRBV7-9 and TRBJ2-7, with D possibly TRBD2 on 5 matching bases. Between the trimmed V and J ends, which lost 5 bases and 1 base, there was a span of 15 bases. The germline V gene encodes CDR1 SEHNR and CDR2 FQNEAQ (reference sequence). The CDR3 has 15 residues. Here the CDR3 DNA reads TGTGCCAGCAGCCCCGCGAGGGTCAGGTCCTACGAGCAGTACTTC. This codes for CASSPARVRSYEQYF.

A note on this clone: Other DNA sequences in the same sample also yield this CDR3. The rearrangement uses TRBV27 and TRBJ1-1; D is unresolved. CDR3 length: 13 residues. With 3 bases removed from V and 1 base from J, the gap between germline ends came to 6 bases. CDR1 is MNHEY and CDR2 is SMNVEV in the germline V gene (reference sequence). CDR3 protein: CASSLRENTEAFF. The CDR3, as DNA: TGTGCCAGCAGTTTGCGGGAGAACACTGAAGCTTTCTTT.

V gene TRBV27 combines with J gene TRBJ2-7; tentatively, D is TRBD1 (5 bases). Trimming stripped 2 bases from V and 3 bases from J, with 11 bases between. CDR1 is MNHEY, CDR2 SMNVEV, per germline (reference sequence). This CDR3 comprises 14 residues. DNA for the CDR3: TGTGCCAGCAGTTTAAACCGACAGAGCTACGAGCAGTACTTC. The encoded protein is CASSLNRQSYEQYF.

The rearrangement joins TRBV18 to TRBJ1-2; D is unresolved. The CDR3 spans 15 residues. V lost 2 bases and J lost 2, with 12 bases in between. Per the germline V gene, CDR1 is KGHSH and CDR2 is LQKENI. Here the CDR3 reads CASSPIMAENYGYTF. The CDR3 DNA reads as TGTGCCAGCTCACCAATCATGGCGGAAAACTATGGCTACACCTTC.

This clone was detected a few times. The V gene is TRBV5-1, the J gene TRBJ1-2; 9 bases are shared with TRBD1. J lost 4 bases, V lost 0 bases, and 7 bases had no gene match. The germline CDR1 and CDR2 sequences are SGHRS and YFSETQ. There are 16 residues in the CDR3. CDR3 amino acids: CASSLVPTGGTYGYTF. The CDR3 region has the DNA TGCGCCAGCAGCTTGGTCCCGACAGGGGGTACCTATGGCTACACCTTC.

As regards this clone: In the same sample, other DNA sequences code for this CDR3. The chain has TRBV28 and TRBJ1-4; weak D call: TRBD1 (5 bases). There are 15 residues in the CDR3. The V end lost 6 bases, the J end lost 5 bases, and 16 bases lay between the germline ends. Germline CDR1 MDHEN, CDR2 SYDVKM. The CDR3 here is CASSPPTGGNEKLFF. DNA of the CDR3: TGTGCCAGCAGCCCGCCAACAGGTGGAAATGAAAAACTGTTTTTT.

This clone came up once. V and J are TRBV28 and TRBJ1-3, with D perhaps TRBD1 (5 bases). The CDR3 consists of 15 residues. From germline, CDR1 is MDHEN and CDR2 SYDVKM. Trimming removed 6 bases from V and 3 bases from J, with 15 bases in between. CDR3: CASSAFQGFGNTIYF. As DNA, the CDR3 is TGTGCCAGCAGCGCTTTCCAGGGATTTGGAAACACCATATATTTT.